Presented here are 20 T cell receptor beta chains from one specimen sequenced in a study of Graves' ophthalmopathy and Graves' hyperthyroidism. The authors amplified TCR beta CDR3 regions, and they did so from RNA transcripts for repertoire sequencing. The first round was an RT-PCR with HTBI primers, and the second round was a multiplex PCR. TCRdb re-called the multiplex PCR reads with MiXCR, one entry per CDR3 protein. The repertoire has approximately 460,000 distinct CDR3 sequences, about an eighth of them found once; the top ten carry over 7.5%. The specimen sequenced was blood. All receptors come from a woman in her twenties or thirties with Graves' ophthalmopathy.

The J gene is TRBJ2-7, the V gene TRBV6-5, with a possible D match to TRBD2 (5 bases). The CDR3 consists of 14 residues. Germline V gene sequence: CDR1 MNHEY, CDR2 SVGAGI. With 0 bases removed from V and 3 bases from J, the gap between germline ends came to 9 bases. The CDR3 DNA reads as TGTGCCAGCAGTTACTCGGGAGAGGTCTACGAGCAGTACTTC. Protein sequence: CASSYSGEVYEQYF.

V usage is TRBV12-3 or TRBV12-4 and J usage is TRBJ1-1, with D unclear. The CDR3 contains 15 residues. V was pared by 6 bases and J by 3 bases, with 17 bases between. The CDR3 protein is CASRRLMGSHTEAFF. For the CDR3, the DNA is TGTGCCAGCAGACGTTTGATGGGCTCCCACACTGAAGCTTTCTTT.

The chain carries TRBV6-1 and TRBJ2-7; 7 bases match TRBD1. The CDR3 consists of 16 residues. In germline, CDR1 is MNHNS, CDR2 SASEGT. Germline trimming cut 8 bases from V and 1 base from J; bases unmatched to any gene: 14. The CDR3, as DNA: TGTGCCAGCGCAAAGACATCGGGGACAGAGTCCTACGAGCAGTACTTC. Its protein product is CASAKTSGTESYEQYF.

This clonotype was recorded many times. V and J are TRBV4-2 and TRBJ2-7; D is unresolved. Looked up from germline, CDR1 is LGHNA and CDR2 is YNFKEQ. The CDR3 sequence is 16 residues long. Trimming cost V 0 bases and J 2 bases, with 14 bases left between them. The CDR3 region is CASSQEGQPNTYEQYF. The CDR3 DNA reads TGTGCCAGCAGCCAAGAAGGCCAGCCAAATACCTACGAGCAGTACTTC.

This clonotype was seen repeatedly, ten times or more. V is TRBV28 and J is TRBJ2-5; 8 nucleotides line up with TRBD2. CDR3 length equals 12 residues. Per the germline V gene, CDR1 is MDHEN and CDR2 is SYDVKM. The V segment lost 3 bases and the J segment 9 bases; nucleotides outside the gene matches: 3. CDR3 loop: CASSLAGGSQYF. DNA for the CDR3: TGTGCCAGCAGTTTGGCGGGGGGCTCCCAGTACTTC.

There are many counts of this clonotype. The CDR3: CASSRQETNTEAFF. CDR3 nucleotide sequence: TGTGCCAGTAGTAGACAGGAGACCAACACTGAAGCTTTCTTT. The J gene is TRBJ1-1, the V gene TRBV19; D possibly corresponds to TRBD1 (6 bases). Trimming cost V 4 bases and J 2 bases, with 11 bases left between them. The CDR3 covers 14 residues. The V gene's germline CDR1 is LNHDA and CDR2 SQIVND (reference sequence).

This clonotype has ten or more counts. The chain uses TRBV29-1 and TRBJ1-2; a weak D match, TRBD1 (5 bases). Germline V CDR1 and CDR2: SQVTM, ANQGSEA. Between the trimmed V and J ends, which lost 3 bases and 2 bases, there was a span of 10 bases. CDR3 length equals 13 residues. The CDR3 is CSVDRDGNYGYTF. CDR3 nucleotide sequence: TGCAGCGTTGATAGGGACGGAAACTATGGCTACACCTTC.

This chain joins TRBV6-1 and TRBJ2-7; D not certain. V was shortened by 5 bases and J by 0 bases, with 20 bases between the two germline ends. CDR1 and CDR2 from the germline V gene are MNHNS and SASEGT. The CDR3 length is 17 residues. The CDR3 sequence is CASSRLSRIISSYEQYF. As DNA, the CDR3 is TGTGCCAGCAGTCGCCTTTCGAGGATTATAAGCTCCTACGAGCAGTACTTC.

Ten or more counts support this clonotype. The chain couples TRBV7-8 to TRBJ1-2; 10 bases are a match to TRBD1. V lost 5 bases, J lost 6 bases, and 15 bases stayed unmatched. Germline V lookup: CDR1 SGHVS, CDR2 FQNEAQ. The CDR3 is 17 amino acids. The CDR3 DNA follows: TGTGCCAGCAGCGCCGTACTCGCCCCAGGGACAGGGGATGGCTACACCTTC. Protein product: CASSAVLAPGTGDGYTF.

This chain connects TRBV28 to TRBJ2-5; TRBD2 aligns across 10 bases. CDR3 length equals 15 residues. The germline CDR1 and CDR2 sequences are MDHEN and SYDVKM. V trimming: 6 bases; J trimming: 5 bases; junction bases outside the gene matches: 9. The CDR3 protein is CASRTRAGGPETQYF. In DNA form, the CDR3 reads TGTGCCAGCAGGACTCGAGCGGGAGGGCCGGAGACCCAGTACTTC.

This clonotype came up many times. The chain uses TRBV11-2 and TRBJ2-7; 15 bases are a match to TRBD2. The trim removed 6 bases at V and 4 bases at J, leaving 7 bases unmatched. CDR1 and CDR2 from the germline V gene are SGHAT and FQNNGV. CDR3 length: 16 residues. For the CDR3, the DNA is TGTGCCAGCAGGACCGGGACTAGCGGGAGGTTTTACGAGCAGTACTTC. It yields the protein CASRTGTSGRFYEQYF.

The gene calls are TRBV13 and TRBJ1-2; D is possibly TRBD1 (5 bases). The V gene lost 5 bases and the J gene lost 6 bases, with 16 bases spanning the gap. This CDR3 comprises 14 residues. CDR1 is PRHDT, CDR2 FYEKMQ, per germline (reference sequence). The CDR3 is CASSSQGDLHGYTF. Here the CDR3 DNA reads TGTGCCAGCAGCAGCCAGGGAGATCTGCATGGCTACACCTTC.

This clonotype was counted many times. The chain has TRBV7-8 and TRBJ1-6, with a weak D call TRBD1 (5 bases). The CDR3 contains 16 residues. Trimming stripped 0 bases from V and 7 bases from J, with 13 bases between. CDR1 is SGHVS and CDR2 is FQNEAQ in the germline V gene. Here the CDR3 DNA reads TGTGCCAGCAGCTTAGCCGGGGGGGTAATAAATTCACCCCTCCACTTT. It codes for CASSLAGGVINSPLHF.

This clonotype was detected ten times or more. The chain links TRBV6-1 to TRBJ1-5, with TRBD1 as a possible D gene (5 bases). Trimming cost V 0 bases and J 0 bases, with 15 bases left between them. This CDR3 is built from 18 residues. The germline gives CDR1 MNHNS, CDR2 SASEGT. CDR3 DNA sequence: TGTGCCAGCAGTGAAGCGCCCCAACAGGCTCATAGCAATCAGCCCCAGCATTTT. It is translated as CASSEAPQQAHSNQPQHF.

V usage is TRBV11-2 and J usage is TRBJ2-2; D is unresolved. The germline CDR1 and CDR2 sequences are SGHAT and FQNNGV. Trimming removed 0 bases from V and 3 bases from J, with 8 bases in between. The CDR3 totals 15 residues. The CDR3 loop reads CASSLDSRHTGELFF. The CDR3 DNA follows: TGTGCCAGCAGCTTAGATTCCCGGCACACCGGGGAGCTGTTTTTT.

This clonotype appeared many times. This sequence joins TRBV5-1 and TRBJ2-5, with TRBD2 matching 11 bases. Unmatched junction bases numbered 9, after V lost 3 bases and J lost 2 bases. Germline loops: CDR1 SGHRS, CDR2 YFSETQ. The CDR3 contains 17 residues. CDR3 region: CASSSRPSGGTQETQYF. As DNA, the CDR3 is TGCGCCAGCAGCTCAAGACCTAGCGGGGGGACGCAAGAGACCCAGTACTTC.

Ten or more counts support this clonotype. V gene TRBV28 combines with J gene TRBJ2-7, with D perhaps being TRBD1 or TRBD2 (5 bases each). Germline-derived CDR1 and CDR2 are MDHEN and SYDVKM. The CDR3 extends over 12 amino acids. V lost 3 bases and J lost 6, with 9 bases in between. CDR3 DNA: TGTGCCAGCAGTTTCCGGGGCCGCGAGCAGTACTTC. It translates to CASSFRGREQYF.

This clonotype was found many times. This sequence joins TRBV30 and TRBJ2-4; no clear D. Per the germline V gene, CDR1 is GTSNPN and CDR2 is SVGIG (reference sequence). V was trimmed by 0 bases and J by 0 bases, leaving 6 bases between them. The CDR3 runs 14 residues. CDR3 in amino acids: CAWSVHVAKNIQYF. CDR3 DNA sequence: TGTGCCTGGAGTGTACATGTAGCCAAAAACATTCAGTACTTC. Based on the CDR3 plus reference TRBV30 and TRBJ2-4, the full variable domain is SQTIHQWPATLVQPVGSPLSLECTVEGTSNPNLYWYRQAAGRGLQLLFYSVGIGQISSEVPQNLSASRPQDRQFILSSKKLLLSDSGFYLCAWSVHVAKNIQYFGAGTRLSVL.

At least ten counts were recorded for this clonotype. The chain carries TRBV27 and TRBJ1-1; TRBD1 matches 8 bases. The CDR3 runs to 14 residues. CDR1 MNHEY and CDR2 SMNVEV come from the germline V gene (reference sequence). With V trimmed by 6 bases and J by 3 bases, 6 bases remained unmatched. The CDR3 sequence is CASRQGGPYTEAFF. CDR3 nucleotides: TGTGCCAGCAGACAGGGGGGCCCCTACACTGAAGCTTTCTTT.

This clonotype was detected many times. This chain connects TRBV7-2 to TRBJ2-1, with TRBD1 as a possible D gene (5 bases). The length of the CDR3 is 16 residues. V was clipped by 5 bases and J by 4 bases, with 18 bases between them. Germline CDR1 reads SGHTA; CDR2 reads FQGNSA. The CDR3 coding sequence is TGTGCCAGCAGCCCCCTCGACAGCCACACGTACAATGAGCAGTTCTTC. Translation gives CASSPLDSHTYNEQFF.